The clone carrying this T cell receptor (beta chain) was detected a few times. The antigen is undetermined. RNA transcripts were the template for amplifying TCR beta CDR3 regions. The study used the HTBI primer set for a first-round RT-PCR of the TCR CDR3. Via MiXCR, TCRdb re-called the multiplex PCR reads, giving one row per CDR3 protein. The sample has about 600,000 distinct CDR3 sequences; about 14% are singletons. Trimming shortened V by 2 bases and J by 6 bases, and 11 bases separated the two germline ends. Germline V lookup: CDR1 LNHDA, CDR2 SQIVND (reference sequence). The CDR3 sequence is 14 residues long. This entry belongs to a study of T cells in Graves' hyperthyroidism and ophthalmopathy. Study-level background: At the time of initial diagnosis and before any treatment, peripheral blood was collected.

Clinical symptoms, serum thyroxine and TRAb, thyroid ultrasound and orbital computed tomography were used for the diagnoses. Study-wide points: Most expanded thyroid clonotypes above 0.001 recurred in blood. Stable hyperthyroidism and ophthalmopathy were separated using 13 V-J signatures.

This receptor was identified in a woman aged 18-30 years with Graves' ophthalmopathy. The rearrangement links TRBV19 to TRBJ2-1, with a tentative D call TRBD1 (6 bases). Sequencing input: blood. The CDR3 DNA reads TGTGCCAGTAGTATAATAGACAGGTTCAATGAGCAGTTCTTC. It specifies CASSIIDRFNEQFF. The whole variable domain, filled in from reference TRBV19 and TRBJ2-1, reads DGGITQSPKYLFRKEGQNVTLSCEQNLNHDAMYWYRQDPGQGLRLIYYSQIVNDFQKGDIAEGYSVSREKKESFPLTVTSAQKNPTAFYLCASSIIDRFNEQFFGPGTRLTVL.